Here is one TCR beta chain with its context. There are a few counts of this clone. Its antigen is currently not known. No base-level quality is on record; no much larger clone is a single base apart. These data originate in a study of blood T cell repertoires in COVID-19 (dated by TCRdb to the early 2020s). About the study as a whole: Samples covering the acute and convalescent phases of COVID-19 were provided by collaborators in the United States, Italy and Spain. The dataset comprised deeply sampled blood TCRbeta repertoires from subjects exposed to, actively infected with, or recovered from COVID-19. HLA class I and class II types, where available, came from metadata supplied by the sample provider rather than from assay-based typing. The sample metadata nearly always contained a de-identified subject ID, COVID-19 status, age in years and sex. The material from the prospective study consisted of cDNA or gDNA derived from T cells, B-cell-depleted T cells, or PBMCs. The samples were drawn from the first 160 participants of the ongoing ImmuneRACE study and from 950 to 1,500 subjects provided by 6 global collaborators. The repertoires were released in a freely available public database intended as a resource for research on the immune response to SARS-CoV-2.

Each collaborating institution followed its own protocols to collect whole blood in K2EDTA tubes. For TCRbeta analysis, collaborators shipped samples in one of three forms: frozen whole blood, isolated PBMCs, or DNA extracted from either of those sample types. General findings and caveats noted by the study authors: The amount of clinical and demographic metadata varied by source and participant and was provided uncurated.

TCRbeta CDR3 regions were amplified from genomic DNA using the immunoSEQ Assay, a bias-controlled multiplex PCR. Turning to the authors' computational methods: Within the assay, amplification of reference gene primers was used to estimate how many nucleated cells each sample contained. To quantify the absolute abundance of each unique TCRbeta CDR3 rearrangement, sequence reads were collapsed and filtered. For each sample, productive Simpson clonality was calculated as the square root of Simpson's diversity index over productive rearrangements. The table comes from immuneACCESS by way of TCRdb, which keeps in-frame sequences with V and J called. Part of the clones is missing from these tables; in studies checked, under half for an unresolved V gene and the rest for unknown reasons. V, J and clone size derive from that table, while D and trimming were established from the DNA sequence. The table for this sample lists approximately 77,000 clones; 75% to 90% of them were counted only once. Of the sample, under 5% is held by the ten largest clones.

Sequenced input: peripheral blood. This sequence was found in a woman between 65 and 79 years old with acute or convalescent COVID-19.

CDR3 reads: CASSLNRGNEKLFF. Read as DNA, the sequence is TGTGCCAGCAGCTTAAACAGGGGGAATGAAAAACTGTTTTTT. The rearranged segments are TRBV7-9 and TRBJ1-4; a stretch of 8 junction bases matches TRBD1. Taken from cysteine to phenylalanine, the CDR3 has 14 residues. Only the CDR3 DNA is retained, 42 bases long and in frame from the first base. V and J are trimmed by 2 bases and 5 bases, and the gene matches miss 1 base of the junction. CDR1 is given as SEHNR and CDR2 as FQNEAQ, both from the germline V gene (reference sequence). Outside the CDR3, residues come from the reference TRBV7-9 and TRBJ1-4 proteins, so the full variable domain is: DTGVSQNPRHKITKRGQNVTFRCDPISEHNRLYWYRQTLGQGPEFLTYFQNEAQLEKSRLLSDRFSAERPKGSFSTLEIQRTEQGDSAMYLCASSLNRGNEKLFFGSGTQLSVL.